Listed below are T cell receptor beta chains from one sample, sequenced in a study of blood T cell repertoires in COVID-19. TCRdb's copy holds only in-frame clones and misses some; the assay was immunoSEQ multiplex PCR. The sample lists 250,000 or so clones, about 85% seen once, with more than 6.5% in the top ten. Material: PBMCs or T cells enriched from blood (not recorded which). Every receptor here comes from a woman aged 45-60 years who had been exposed to COVID-19. Each CDR3 is given with its conserved first and last residue. D genes are given only for firm matches.

j_gene: TRBJ1-1
v_gene: TRBV4-3
d_gene: -
CDR3aa: CASSQHQGNTEAFF
CDR3nt: TGCGCCAGCAGCCAACATCAGGGCAACACTGAAGCTTTCTTT

j_gene: TRBJ1-1
v_gene: TRBV5-1
d_gene: -
CDR3aa: CASSLTGGSTEAFF
CDR3nt: TGCGCCAGCAGCTTAACAGGCGGAAGCACTGAAGCTTTCTTT

j_gene: TRBJ2-1
v_gene: TRBV11-1
d_gene: TRBD2
CDR3aa: CASSRTRAGAINEQFF
CDR3nt: TGTGCCAGCAGCCGGACTAGAGCGGGGGCTATCAATGAGCAGTTCTTC

j_gene: TRBJ1-4
v_gene: TRBV7-9
d_gene: -
CDR3aa: CASSEGTFATNEKLFF
CDR3nt: TGTGCCAGCAGCGAAGGGACATTTGCAACTAATGAAAAACTGTTTTTT

j_gene: TRBJ2-5
v_gene: TRBV13
d_gene: TRBD2
CDR3aa: CASSRSGGAGETQYF
CDR3nt: TGTGCCAGCAGTAGAAGCGGGGGGGCCGGGGAGACCCAGTACTTC

j_gene: TRBJ2-4
v_gene: TRBV24-1
d_gene: -
CDR3aa: CATSDPGQPKNIQYF
CDR3nt: TGTGCCACCAGTGACCCCGGACAGCCCAAAAACATTCAGTACTTC

j_gene: TRBJ2-2
v_gene: TRBV19
d_gene: -
CDR3aa: CASSIVLASGELFF
CDR3nt: TGTGCCAGTAGTATAGTCCTTGCGTCCGGGGAGCTGTTTTTT

j_gene: TRBJ1-2
v_gene: TRBV2
d_gene: TRBD1
CDR3aa: CASSPTTGARYGYTF
CDR3nt: TGTGCCAGCAGCCCTACGACAGGGGCACGGTATGGCTACACCTTC

j_gene: TRBJ2-6
v_gene: TRBV28
d_gene: -
CDR3aa: CASSFLRSGANVLTF
CDR3nt: TGTGCCAGCAGTTTTCTTCGCTCTGGGGCCAACGTCCTGACTTTC

j_gene: TRBJ1-5
v_gene: TRBV3-1/TRBV3-2
d_gene: TRBD1
CDR3aa: CASRSGQGAPQHF
CDR3nt: TGTGCCAGCAGGTCGGGACAGGGAGCACCCCAGCATTTT

j_gene: TRBJ1-2
v_gene: TRBV12-3/TRBV12-4
d_gene: -
CDR3aa: CASSYRVGGYTF
CDR3nt: TGTGCCAGCAGTTACAGGGTTGGGGGCTACACCTTC

j_gene: TRBJ1-2
v_gene: TRBV6-2/TRBV6-3
d_gene: TRBD1
CDR3aa: CASSPSGGAFYGYTF
CDR3nt: TGTGCCAGCAGTCCATCAGGGGGAGCCTTCTATGGCTACACCTTC

j_gene: TRBJ2-3
v_gene: TRBV19
d_gene: TRBD1
CDR3aa: CASSITRGYRDRADTQYF
CDR3nt: TGTGCCAGTAGTATTACGCGGGGATATCGGGACAGGGCAGATACGCAGTATTTT

j_gene: TRBJ2-5
v_gene: TRBV28
d_gene: TRBD2
CDR3aa: CASSLSTRRGVRGETQYF
CDR3nt: TGTGCCAGCAGTTTAAGTACCCGGCGGGGGGTCCGGGGAGAGACCCAGTACTTC

j_gene: TRBJ2-7
v_gene: TRBV5-1
d_gene: TRBD2
CDR3aa: CASSTSGGASFSEQYF
CDR3nt: TGCGCCAGCAGCACTAGCGGGGGGGCCTCATTCAGTGAGCAGTACTTC

j_gene: TRBJ1-2
v_gene: TRBV7-2
d_gene: -
CDR3aa: CASSSLTGDYGYTF
CDR3nt: TGTGCCAGCAGCTCCCTAACAGGAGATTATGGCTACACCTTC

j_gene: TRBJ1-5
v_gene: TRBV5-8
d_gene: -
CDR3aa: CASSLERGRGNQPQHF
CDR3nt: TGTGCCAGCAGCTTGGAAAGGGGCAGGGGCAATCAGCCCCAGCATTTT

j_gene: TRBJ1-4
v_gene: TRBV3-1/TRBV3-2
d_gene: TRBD1
CDR3aa: CASSRDLGQGNEKLFF
CDR3nt: TGTGCCAGCAGCCGGGATCTTGGACAGGGTAATGAAAAACTGTTTTTT

j_gene: TRBJ1-5
v_gene: TRBV18
d_gene: -
CDR3aa: CASSPAGLLGANQPQHF
CDR3nt: TGTGCCAGCTCACCCGCGGGGCTCCTAGGGGCCAATCAGCCCCAGCATTTT